One and the same sample provided the 9 T cell receptor beta chains below, sequenced in a study of T-cell memory formation after mild COVID-19. TCRdb re-analysed the 5' RACE reads in MiXCR, keeping a single row per CDR3 protein. The repertoire holds about 500,000 distinct CDR3 sequences, with 20% as singletons. Sequencing was done on a sample of PBMCs or a T cell subset sorted from them (not recorded which). These receptors were obtained from an adult woman who had mild COVID-19 (a few samples of this study predate the infection). Cell type and time point are not known.

J is TRBJ1-1 and V is TRBV12-3 or TRBV12-4; 10 bases are a match to TRBD1. The CDR3 loop spans 14 amino acids. The junction had 6 bases not matched to a gene; V was cut back by 5 bases and J by 6 bases. CDR3 residues: CASSMDRGVSEAFF. The CDR3 bases are TGTGCCAGCAGTATGGACAGGGGGGTCTCTGAAGCTTTCTTT.

The chain uses TRBV5-1 and TRBJ2-1; a weak D match, TRBD1 (5 bases). Germline CDR1 is SGHRS and CDR2 is YFSETQ. CDR3 length: 14 amino acids. Between the trimmed V and J ends, which lost 5 bases and 4 bases, there was a span of 13 bases. As DNA, the CDR3 is TGCGCCAGCAGGGAGCAGGACACGTACAATGAGCAGTTCTTC. Translated, it gives CASREQDTYNEQFF. Drawing the rest from reference TRBV5-1 and TRBJ2-1, the complete variable domain is KAGVTQTPRYLIKTRGQQVTLSCSPISGHRSVSWYQQTPGQGLQFLFEYFSETQRNKGNFPGRFSGRQFSNSRSEMNVSTLELGDSALYLCASREQDTYNEQFFGPGTRLTVL.

This chain uses TRBV20-1 with TRBJ1-1; tentatively, D is TRBD1 (6 bases). Trimming removed 7 bases at V and 0 bases at J, with 18 bases between. The CDR3 is 15 amino acids. Germline CDR1 and CDR2: DFQATT and SNEGSKA (reference sequence). CDR3 nucleotides: TGCAGTGTTAACAGGGTTACAACTTTGAACACTGAAGCTTTCTTT. Its protein product is CSVNRVTTLNTEAFF.

V gene TRBV5-1 combines with J gene TRBJ1-1; 7 bases align to TRBD1. Germline CDR1 and CDR2: SGHRS and YFSETQ. Unmatched junction bases numbered 9, after V lost 4 bases and J lost 3 bases. The CDR3 consists of 15 residues. This chain's CDR3 is CASSVRQGRDTEAFF. CDR3 nucleotide sequence: TGCGCCAGCAGCGTGAGACAGGGAAGGGACACTGAAGCTTTCTTT.

This clonotype was counted only a few times. V gene TRBV4-1 combines with J gene TRBJ1-1; no firm D call. Germline CDR1 reads MGHRA; CDR2 reads YSYEKL. The length of the CDR3 is 13 residues. Trimming cost V 1 base and J 7 bases, with 10 bases left between them. The CDR3 region has the DNA TGCGCCAGCAGCCAAGTTGGAACAGTTGAAGCTTTCTTT. The encoded protein is CASSQVGTVEAFF.

About this clonotype: At one end, the junction sequence differs from germline, possibly due to a read error. The chain joins TRBV12-3 or TRBV12-4 to TRBJ2-7; 8 bases are shared with TRBD2. This CDR3 comprises 13 residues. For the CDR3, the DNA is TGTGCCAGCCCGCAGTCCACGCCGGGGGGGTCCCACTTC. It is translated as CASPQSTPGGSHF.

This clonotype turned up a few times. V usage is TRBV9 and J usage is TRBJ1-2, with a possible D match to TRBD1 (6 bases). The germline V gene has CDR1 SGDLS and CDR2 YYNGEE. The CDR3 sequence is 15 residues long. Trimming cost V 0 bases and J 4 bases, with 13 bases left between them. The CDR3: CASSVAGESAYGYTF. The CDR3 coding sequence is TGTGCCAGCAGCGTAGCAGGGGAAAGTGCCTATGGCTACACCTTC.

This chain joins TRBV4-1 and TRBJ1-1; TRBD1 is a possible D gene (5 bases). This CDR3 contains 13 residues. In germline, CDR1 is MGHRA, CDR2 YSYEKL. V was shortened by 1 base and J by 6 bases, with 9 bases between the two germline ends. DNA of the CDR3: TGCGCCAGCAGCCAAGTAGGGACCTCTGAAGCTTTCTTT. Translated: CASSQVGTSEAFF.

V gene TRBV28 combines with J gene TRBJ1-1; no reliable D call. Per the germline V gene, CDR1 is MDHEN and CDR2 is SYDVKM. Trimming shortened V by 6 bases and J by 1 base, and 15 bases separated the two germline ends. The length of the CDR3 is 15 residues. The CDR3 nucleotides are TGTGCCAGCAGAACCTCTACAGACGGGAACACTGAAGCTTTCTTT. This sequence encodes CASRTSTDGNTEAFF.